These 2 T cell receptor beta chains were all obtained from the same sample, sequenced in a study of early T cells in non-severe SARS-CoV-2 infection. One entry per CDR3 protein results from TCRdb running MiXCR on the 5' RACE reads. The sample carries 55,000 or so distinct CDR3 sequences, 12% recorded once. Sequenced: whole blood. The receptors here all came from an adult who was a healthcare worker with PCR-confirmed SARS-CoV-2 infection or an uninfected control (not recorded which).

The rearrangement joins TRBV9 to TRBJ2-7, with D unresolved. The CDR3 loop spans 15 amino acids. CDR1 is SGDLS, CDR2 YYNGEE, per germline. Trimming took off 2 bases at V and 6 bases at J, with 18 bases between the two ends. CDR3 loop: CASSVYGVSTGEQYF. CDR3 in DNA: TGTGCCAGCAGCGTGTATGGTGTCTCCACGGGCGAGCAGTACTTC.

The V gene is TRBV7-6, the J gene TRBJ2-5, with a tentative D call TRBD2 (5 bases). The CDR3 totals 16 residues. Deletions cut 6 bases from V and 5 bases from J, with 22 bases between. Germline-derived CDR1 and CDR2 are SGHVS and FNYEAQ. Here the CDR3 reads CASSTELVHRWETQYF. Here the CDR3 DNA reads TGTGCCAGCAGTACGGAACTAGTCCACCGATGGGAGACCCAGTACTTC.